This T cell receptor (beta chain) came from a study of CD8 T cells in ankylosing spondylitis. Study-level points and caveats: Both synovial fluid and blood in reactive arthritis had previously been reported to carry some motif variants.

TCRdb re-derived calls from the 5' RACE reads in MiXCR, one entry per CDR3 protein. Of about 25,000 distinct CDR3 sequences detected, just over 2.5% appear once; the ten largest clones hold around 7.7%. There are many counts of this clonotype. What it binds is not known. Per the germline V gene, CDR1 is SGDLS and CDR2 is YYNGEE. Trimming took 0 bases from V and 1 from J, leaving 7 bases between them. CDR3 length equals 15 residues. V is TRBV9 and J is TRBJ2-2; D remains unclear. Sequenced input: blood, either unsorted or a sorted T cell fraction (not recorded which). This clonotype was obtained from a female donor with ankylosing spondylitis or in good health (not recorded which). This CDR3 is CASSVVGMNTGELFF. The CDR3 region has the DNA TGTGCCAGCAGCGTAGTGGGGATGAACACCGGGGAGCTGTTTTTT.